These T cell receptor beta chains were read from a single sample in a study of blood T cells in healthy people across ages. TCRdb re-derived calls from the 5' RACE reads in MiXCR, one entry per CDR3 protein. The profile shows some 760,000 distinct CDR3 sequences, roughly 25% of them singletons. These sequences were also reported in another study, on T cells of mothers and their children.

What was sequenced was blood. These receptor sequences come from a boy aged 5-17 years in good health. Both conserved end residues are part of each CDR3. A D gene is named only where the DNA matches it firmly. Clone size, where shown, is once, few, many, or a class for clones that have expanded.

v_call: TRBV29-1
clone_size: NA
d_call: NA
j_call: TRBJ1-2
cdr3_aa: CSVEDPVYGYTF
cdr3_nt: TGCAGCGTTGAAGATCCAGTCTATGGCTACACCTTC

v_call: TRBV27
clone_size: few
d_call: NA
j_call: TRBJ1-4
cdr3_aa: CASSLYGDNEKLFF
cdr3_nt: TGTGCCAGCAGTTTATATGGGGATAATGAAAAACTGTTTTTT

v_call: TRBV5-6
clone_size: NA
d_call: TRBD1
j_call: TRBJ2-7
cdr3_aa: CASSWTGYVEQYF
cdr3_nt: TGTGCCAGCAGCTGGACAGGGTATGTCGAGCAGTACTTC

v_call: TRBV19
clone_size: NA
d_call: TRBD2
j_call: TRBJ2-7
cdr3_aa: CASSKGLAGYEQYF
cdr3_nt: TGTGCCAGTAGTAAGGGACTAGCGGGATACGAGCAGTACTTC

v_call: TRBV3-1
clone_size: NA
d_call: NA
j_call: TRBJ2-7
cdr3_aa: CASGVSSYEQYF
cdr3_nt: TGTGCTAGTGGGGTTAGCTCCTACGAGCAGTACTTC

v_call: TRBV4-1
clone_size: NA
d_call: NA
j_call: TRBJ2-7
cdr3_aa: CASSQDPVIYEQYF
cdr3_nt: TGCGCCAGCAGCCAAGATCCAGTTATTTACGAGCAGTACTTC

v_call: TRBV27
clone_size: few
d_call: NA
j_call: TRBJ2-1
cdr3_aa: CASSLNLNNEQFF
cdr3_nt: TGTGCCAGCAGTTTAAATCTGAACAATGAGCAGTTCTTC

v_call: TRBV20-1
clone_size: NA
d_call: NA
j_call: TRBJ1-2
cdr3_aa: CSARVPMTYGYTF
cdr3_nt: TGCAGTGCTAGAGTACCCATGACCTATGGCTACACCTTC

v_call: TRBV20-1
clone_size: few
d_call: NA
j_call: TRBJ2-5
cdr3_aa: CSASLGGGLETQYF
cdr3_nt: TGCAGTGCTAGCTTAGGGGGGGGTCTAGAGACCCAGTACTTC

v_call: TRBV20-1
clone_size: many
d_call: NA
j_call: TRBJ2-7
cdr3_aa: CSARDLGYEQYF
cdr3_nt: TGCAGTGCTAGAGATCTAGGGTACGAGCAGTACTTC

v_call: TRBV7-2
clone_size: few
d_call: NA
j_call: TRBJ2-5
cdr3_aa: CASSPGLAHQEQTQYF
cdr3_nt: TGTGCCAGCAGCCCGGGTCTCGCCCACCAAGAACAGACCCAGTACTTC

v_call: TRBV19
clone_size: NA
d_call: NA
j_call: TRBJ2-5
cdr3_aa: CANSIAGGRETQYF
cdr3_nt: TGTGCCAATAGTATTGCCGGTGGGAGAGAGACCCAGTACTTC

v_call: TRBV7-2
clone_size: NA
d_call: TRBD2
j_call: TRBJ2-7
cdr3_aa: CASSSMASGSNEQYF
cdr3_nt: TGTGCCAGCAGCTCAATGGCTAGCGGGAGTAACGAGCAGTACTTC

v_call: TRBV20-1
clone_size: few
d_call: TRBD1
j_call: TRBJ2-7
cdr3_aa: CSARNARDRANEQYF
cdr3_nt: TGCAGTGCTAGAAACGCCCGGGACAGGGCAAACGAGCAGTACTTC

v_call: TRBV7-3
clone_size: few
d_call: TRBD2
j_call: TRBJ2-7
cdr3_aa: CASSPMGGEQYF
cdr3_nt: TGTGCCAGCAGCCCCATGGGGGGGGAGCAGTACTTC

v_call: TRBV7-9
clone_size: NA
d_call: NA
j_call: TRBJ2-1
cdr3_aa: CASSLAGEVYNEQFF
cdr3_nt: TGTGCCAGCAGCTTAGCAGGGGAGGTTTACAATGAGCAGTTCTTC

v_call: TRBV12-3/TRBV12-4
clone_size: NA
d_call: NA
j_call: TRBJ1-1
cdr3_aa: CASTTNLNTEAFF
cdr3_nt: TGTGCCAGTACGACAAATTTGAACACTGAAGCTTTCTTT

v_call: TRBV13
clone_size: NA
d_call: NA
j_call: TRBJ2-5
cdr3_aa: CASSLGRPAEAGETQYF
cdr3_nt: TGTGCCAGCAGCTTAGGCCGCCCAGCGGAGGCGGGAGAGACCCAGTACTTC

v_call: TRBV20-1
clone_size: NA
d_call: NA
j_call: TRBJ1-2
cdr3_aa: CSARDEDYGYTF
cdr3_nt: TGCAGTGCTAGAGATGAGGATTATGGCTACACCTTC

v_call: TRBV12-3/TRBV12-4
clone_size: NA
d_call: TRBD2
j_call: TRBJ2-5
cdr3_aa: CASSPGLAAATQYF
cdr3_nt: TGTGCCAGCAGTCCCGGACTAGCGGCTGCGACCCAGTACTTC

v_call: TRBV21-1
clone_size: many
d_call: NA
j_call: TRBJ2-5
cdr3_aa: CASSKDYGGRRQETQYF
cdr3_nt: TGTGCCAGCAGCAAGGATTACGGTGGCAGGAGGCAAGAGACCCAGTACTTC

v_call: TRBV29-1
clone_size: few
d_call: NA
j_call: TRBJ2-3
cdr3_aa: CSVERRDTQYF
cdr3_nt: TGCAGCGTTGAACGTCGGGATACGCAGTATTTT

v_call: TRBV28
clone_size: many
d_call: TRBD1
j_call: TRBJ2-5
cdr3_aa: CASSLGTGVETQYF
cdr3_nt: TGTGCCAGCAGTTTAGGGACAGGGGTAGAGACCCAGTACTTC

v_call: TRBV7-6
clone_size: NA
d_call: TRBD1
j_call: TRBJ2-2
cdr3_aa: CASSGRFGQGNTGELFF
cdr3_nt: TGTGCCAGCAGCGGCCGATTTGGACAGGGGAACACCGGGGAGCTGTTTTTT

v_call: TRBV7-2
clone_size: few
d_call: NA
j_call: TRBJ2-5
cdr3_aa: CASLGSETQYF
cdr3_nt: TGTGCCAGCCTGGGTAGTGAGACCCAGTACTTC

v_call: TRBV12-5
clone_size: few
d_call: NA
j_call: TRBJ2-1
cdr3_aa: CASGLMLAASEQFF
cdr3_nt: TGTGCTAGTGGTTTGATGTTGGCAGCTAGCGAGCAGTTCTTC

v_call: TRBV29-1
clone_size: NA
d_call: TRBD2
j_call: TRBJ2-2
cdr3_aa: CSVGVAGEVTGELFF
cdr3_nt: TGCAGCGTTGGGGTAGCGGGAGAGGTCACCGGGGAGCTGTTTTTT

v_call: TRBV6-5
clone_size: many
d_call: NA
j_call: TRBJ2-1
cdr3_aa: CASGDNEQFF
cdr3_nt: TGTGCCAGCGGGGATAATGAGCAGTTCTTC

v_call: TRBV29-1
clone_size: few
d_call: NA
j_call: TRBJ2-7
cdr3_aa: CSAGTSPYEQYF
cdr3_nt: TGCAGCGCTGGCACTAGCCCCTACGAGCAGTACTTC

v_call: TRBV3-1
clone_size: NA
d_call: NA
j_call: TRBJ2-5
cdr3_aa: CASSQRGTNLRETQYF
cdr3_nt: TGTGCCAGCAGCCAAAGGGGGACTAATCTTAGAGAGACCCAGTACTTC

v_call: TRBV28
clone_size: NA
d_call: TRBD1
j_call: TRBJ1-1
cdr3_aa: CASSSGQGGILAFF
cdr3_nt: TGTGCCAGCAGTTCAGGACAGGGGGGTATCTTAGCTTTCTTT

v_call: TRBV11-2
clone_size: few
d_call: NA
j_call: TRBJ2-7
cdr3_aa: CASSLISDRSYEQYF
cdr3_nt: TGTGCCAGCAGCTTAATCTCTGACAGGTCCTACGAGCAGTACTTC

v_call: TRBV7-2
clone_size: few
d_call: NA
j_call: TRBJ1-5
cdr3_aa: CASSLELQGDQPQHF
cdr3_nt: TGTGCCAGCAGCTTAGAGTTACAGGGAGATCAGCCCCAGCATTTT

v_call: TRBV7-2
clone_size: NA
d_call: NA
j_call: TRBJ2-5
cdr3_aa: CVSSLEETQYF
cdr3_nt: TGTGTCAGCAGCCTCGAAGAGACCCAGTACTTC

v_call: TRBV5-1
clone_size: NA
d_call: NA
j_call: TRBJ1-1
cdr3_aa: CASSLTPGGGTEAFF
cdr3_nt: TGCGCCAGCAGCTTGACTCCGGGCGGGGGTACTGAAGCTTTCTTT

v_call: TRBV15
clone_size: NA
d_call: TRBD1
j_call: TRBJ1-6
cdr3_aa: CATSRGGTGVNSPLHF
cdr3_nt: TGTGCCACCAGCAGAGGCGGGACAGGGGTAAATTCACCCCTCCACTTT

v_call: TRBV7-9
clone_size: few
d_call: TRBD1
j_call: TRBJ1-1
cdr3_aa: CASSRTRDRSPRGLTDAFF
cdr3_nt: TGTGCCAGCAGCAGAACAAGGGACAGATCGCCTCGCGGGCTCACTGACGCTTTCTTT

v_call: TRBV20-1
clone_size: few
d_call: TRBD2
j_call: TRBJ2-5
cdr3_aa: CSARDPGGGLEQYF
cdr3_nt: TGCAGTGCTAGAGATCCCGGCGGGGGGTTAGAGCAGTACTTC

v_call: TRBV25-1
clone_size: many
d_call: NA
j_call: TRBJ2-2
cdr3_aa: CASSEGHPPGELFF
cdr3_nt: TGTGCCAGCAGTGAGGGACACCCCCCCGGGGAGCTGTTTTTT

v_call: TRBV6-2/TRBV6-3
clone_size: NA
d_call: TRBD1
j_call: TRBJ2-7
cdr3_aa: CASRDLRDRPLYEQYF
cdr3_nt: TGTGCCAGCAGAGACCTCCGGGACAGACCGCTCTACGAGCAGTACTTC

v_call: TRBV20-1
clone_size: NA
d_call: NA
j_call: TRBJ2-5
cdr3_aa: CSAPRYRQETQYF
cdr3_nt: TGCAGTGCTCCCCGGTACAGGCAAGAGACCCAGTACTTC

v_call: TRBV12-3/TRBV12-4
clone_size: NA
d_call: TRBD2
j_call: TRBJ2-2
cdr3_aa: CASGLSGGRANTGELFF
cdr3_nt: TGTGCCAGCGGGCTAAGCGGGGGGCGTGCGAACACCGGGGAGCTGTTTTTT

v_call: TRBV29-1
clone_size: few
d_call: NA
j_call: TRBJ2-1
cdr3_aa: CSVAARLGGNEQFF
cdr3_nt: TGCAGCGTTGCTGCGAGATTGGGGGGCAATGAGCAGTTCTTC

v_call: TRBV7-2
clone_size: NA
d_call: TRBD1
j_call: TRBJ1-5
cdr3_aa: CASSQDRGKQPQHF
cdr3_nt: TGTGCCAGCAGCCAGGACAGGGGCAAACAGCCCCAGCATTTT

v_call: TRBV29-1
clone_size: NA
d_call: NA
j_call: TRBJ2-7
cdr3_aa: CSVEDLKGWQYF
cdr3_nt: TGCAGCGTTGAAGATCTGAAGGGGTGGCAGTACTTC

v_call: TRBV28
clone_size: few
d_call: NA
j_call: TRBJ2-7
cdr3_aa: CASTVGSSYEQYF
cdr3_nt: TGTGCCAGCACCGTGGGCAGCTCCTACGAGCAGTACTTC

v_call: TRBV21-1
clone_size: few
d_call: NA
j_call: TRBJ2-5
cdr3_aa: CASSKVKTDQETQYF
cdr3_nt: TGTGCCAGCAGCAAAGTGAAGACAGACCAAGAGACCCAGTACTTC

v_call: TRBV28
clone_size: NA
d_call: TRBD2
j_call: TRBJ2-7
cdr3_aa: CASRPPAGGGEQYF
cdr3_nt: TGTGCCAGCAGACCCCCGGCGGGAGGAGGTGAGCAGTACTTC

v_call: TRBV2
clone_size: NA
d_call: TRBD1
j_call: TRBJ1-6
cdr3_aa: CASGTGTSPLHF
cdr3_nt: TGTGCCAGCGGGACAGGGACTTCACCCCTCCACTTT

v_call: TRBV28
clone_size: few
d_call: NA
j_call: TRBJ2-6
cdr3_aa: CASSSTTGANVLTF
cdr3_nt: TGTGCCAGCAGTTCTACGACGGGGGCCAACGTCCTGACTTTC

v_call: TRBV28
clone_size: few
d_call: TRBD1
j_call: TRBJ2-5
cdr3_aa: CASKEAGGQETQYF
cdr3_nt: TGTGCCAGCAAGGAGGCAGGGGGCCAAGAGACCCAGTACTTC

v_call: TRBV19
clone_size: NA
d_call: NA
j_call: TRBJ1-5
cdr3_aa: CASSKSNEAYSNQPQHF
cdr3_nt: TGTGCCAGTAGTAAGTCAAATGAGGCCTATAGCAATCAGCCCCAGCATTTT

v_call: TRBV27
clone_size: few
d_call: NA
j_call: TRBJ2-5
cdr3_aa: CASSLRAGNQETQYF
cdr3_nt: TGTGCCAGCAGTTTAAGGGCGGGAAACCAAGAGACCCAGTACTTC